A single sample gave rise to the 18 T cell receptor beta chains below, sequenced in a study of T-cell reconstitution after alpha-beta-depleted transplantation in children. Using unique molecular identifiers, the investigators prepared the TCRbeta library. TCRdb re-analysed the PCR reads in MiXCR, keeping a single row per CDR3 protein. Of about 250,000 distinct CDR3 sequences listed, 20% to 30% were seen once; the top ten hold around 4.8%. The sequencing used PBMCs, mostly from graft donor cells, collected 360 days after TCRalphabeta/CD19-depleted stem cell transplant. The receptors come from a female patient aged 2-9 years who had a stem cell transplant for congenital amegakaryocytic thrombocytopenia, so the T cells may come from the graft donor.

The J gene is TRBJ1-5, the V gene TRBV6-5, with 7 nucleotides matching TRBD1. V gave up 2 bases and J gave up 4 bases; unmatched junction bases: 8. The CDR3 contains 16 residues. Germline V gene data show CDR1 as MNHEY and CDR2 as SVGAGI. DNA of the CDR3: TGTGCCAGCAGTTACCCGAGAGGGGGCGGGAATCAGCCCCAGCATTTT. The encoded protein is CASSYPRGGGNQPQHF.

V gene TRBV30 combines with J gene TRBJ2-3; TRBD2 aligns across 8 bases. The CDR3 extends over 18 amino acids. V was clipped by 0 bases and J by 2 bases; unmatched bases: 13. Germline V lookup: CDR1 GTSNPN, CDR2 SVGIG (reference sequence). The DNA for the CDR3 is TGTGCCTGGAGTGTACCGGGGCGAGGCGGGAGGTTCACAGATACGCAGTATTTT. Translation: CAWSVPGRGGRFTDTQYF.

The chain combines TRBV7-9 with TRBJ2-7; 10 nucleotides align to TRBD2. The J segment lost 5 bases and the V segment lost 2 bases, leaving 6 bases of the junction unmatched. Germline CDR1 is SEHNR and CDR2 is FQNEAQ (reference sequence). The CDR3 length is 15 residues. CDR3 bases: TGTGCCAGCAGCTTAACGCCTAGCGGGAGCAACGAGCAGTACTTC. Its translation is CASSLTPSGSNEQYF.

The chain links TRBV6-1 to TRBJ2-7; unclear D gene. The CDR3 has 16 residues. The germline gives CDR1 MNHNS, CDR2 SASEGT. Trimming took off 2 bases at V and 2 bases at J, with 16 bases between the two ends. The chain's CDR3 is CASSEIRAERTYEQYF. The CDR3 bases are TGTGCCAGCAGTGAAATTCGGGCAGAGAGGACCTACGAGCAGTACTTC.

In nucleotides, the CDR3 is TGCAGTGCCGGGACTTACTTCGGGGCAGATACGCAGTATTTT. Its translation: CSAGTYFGADTQYF. The gene calls are TRBV20-1 and TRBJ2-3, with a weak D call TRBD2 (6 bases). CDR3 length equals 14 residues. The V gene's germline CDR1 is DFQATT and CDR2 SNEGSKA (reference sequence). The germline V and J ends were trimmed by 6 bases and 4 bases, with 17 bases remaining between them.

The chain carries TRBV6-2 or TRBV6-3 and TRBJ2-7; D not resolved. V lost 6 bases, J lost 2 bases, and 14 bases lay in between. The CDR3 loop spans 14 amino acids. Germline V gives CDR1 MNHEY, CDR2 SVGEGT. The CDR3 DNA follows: TGTGCCAGCAGGATCGACTGGGCTACCTACGAGCAGTACTTC. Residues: CASRIDWATYEQYF.

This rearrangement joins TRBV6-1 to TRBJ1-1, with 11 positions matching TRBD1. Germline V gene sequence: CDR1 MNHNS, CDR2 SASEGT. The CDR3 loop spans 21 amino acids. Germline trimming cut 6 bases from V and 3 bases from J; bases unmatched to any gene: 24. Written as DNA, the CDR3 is TGTGCCAGCAGCGGAGCTCCGGGACAGGGGGGGACTTCGACTATAGACACTGAAGCTTTCTTT. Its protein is CASSGAPGQGGTSTIDTEAFF.

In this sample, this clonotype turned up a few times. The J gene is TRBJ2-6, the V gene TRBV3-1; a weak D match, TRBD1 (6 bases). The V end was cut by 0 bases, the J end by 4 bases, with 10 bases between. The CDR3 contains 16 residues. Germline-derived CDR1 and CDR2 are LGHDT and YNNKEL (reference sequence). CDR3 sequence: CASSQEQGSGANVLTF. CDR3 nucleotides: TGTGCCAGCAGCCAAGAGCAGGGGTCCGGGGCCAACGTCCTGACTTTC.

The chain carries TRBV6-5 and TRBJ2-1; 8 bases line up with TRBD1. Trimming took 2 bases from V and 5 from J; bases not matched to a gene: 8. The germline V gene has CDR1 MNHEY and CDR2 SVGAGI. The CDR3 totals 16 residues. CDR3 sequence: CASSYRTGDRNNEQFF. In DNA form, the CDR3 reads TGTGCCAGCAGTTACCGTACTGGGGACAGGAACAATGAGCAGTTCTTC.

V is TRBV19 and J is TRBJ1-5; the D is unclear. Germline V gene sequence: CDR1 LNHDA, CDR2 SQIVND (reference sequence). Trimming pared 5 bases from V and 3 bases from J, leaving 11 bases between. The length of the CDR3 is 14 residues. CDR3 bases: TGTGCCAGTAGTCGCCCGGGGTCCAATCAGCCCCAGCATTTT. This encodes CASSRPGSNQPQHF.

The CDR3 spells CATSERGGARDTQYF. The CDR3 DNA reads as TGTGCCACCAGTGAGCGCGGGGGGGCCAGAGATACGCAGTATTTT. This sequence joins TRBV24-1 and TRBJ2-3; 9 bases map to TRBD2. CDR3 length equals 15 residues. Trimming at V came to 4 bases and at J to 5 bases, leaving 6 bases not matched to a gene. Germline CDR1 KGHDR, CDR2 SFDVKD.

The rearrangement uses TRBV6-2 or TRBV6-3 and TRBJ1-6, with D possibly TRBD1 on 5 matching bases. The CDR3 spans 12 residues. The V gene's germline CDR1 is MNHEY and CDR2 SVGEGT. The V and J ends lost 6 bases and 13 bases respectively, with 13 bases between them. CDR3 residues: CASSYPGMPLHF. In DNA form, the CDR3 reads TGTGCCAGCAGCTACCCAGGGATGCCCCTCCACTTT.

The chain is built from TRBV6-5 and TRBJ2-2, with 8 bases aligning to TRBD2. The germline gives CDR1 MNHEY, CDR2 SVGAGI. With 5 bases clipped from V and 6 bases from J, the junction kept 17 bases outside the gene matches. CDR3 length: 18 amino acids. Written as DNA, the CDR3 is TGTGCCAGCAGTCGGCCACTAGACTATACCGGGGGGGCCGGGGAGCTGTTTTTT. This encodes CASSRPLDYTGGAGELFF.

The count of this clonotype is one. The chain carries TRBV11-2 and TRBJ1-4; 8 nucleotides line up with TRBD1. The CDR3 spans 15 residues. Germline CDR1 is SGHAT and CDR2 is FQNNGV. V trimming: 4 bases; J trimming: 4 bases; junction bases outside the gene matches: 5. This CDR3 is CASSSDRAGNEKLFF. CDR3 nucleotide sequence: TGTGCCAGCAGCTCGGACAGGGCGGGTAATGAAAAACTGTTTTTT.

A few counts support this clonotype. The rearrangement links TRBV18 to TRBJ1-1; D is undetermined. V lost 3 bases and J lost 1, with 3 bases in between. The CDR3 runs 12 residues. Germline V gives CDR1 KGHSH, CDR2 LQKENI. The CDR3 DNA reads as TGTGCCAGCTCACCTACGAACACTGAAGCTTTCTTT. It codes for CASSPTNTEAFF.

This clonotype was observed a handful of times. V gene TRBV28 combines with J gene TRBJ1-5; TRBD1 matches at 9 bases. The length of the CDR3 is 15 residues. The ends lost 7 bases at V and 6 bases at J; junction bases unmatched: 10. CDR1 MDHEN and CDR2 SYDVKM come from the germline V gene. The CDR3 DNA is TGTGCCAGCACCCGGGGGGACAGGGCGGCTCAGCCCCAGCATTTT. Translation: CASTRGDRAAQPQHF.

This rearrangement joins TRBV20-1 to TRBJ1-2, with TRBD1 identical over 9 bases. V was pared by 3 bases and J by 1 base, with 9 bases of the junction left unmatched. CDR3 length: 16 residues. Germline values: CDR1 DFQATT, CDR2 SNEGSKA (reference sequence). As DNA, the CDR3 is TGCAGTGCTAGTGCAATAGGACAGGGGTATAACTATGGCTACACCTTC. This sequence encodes CSASAIGQGYNYGYTF.

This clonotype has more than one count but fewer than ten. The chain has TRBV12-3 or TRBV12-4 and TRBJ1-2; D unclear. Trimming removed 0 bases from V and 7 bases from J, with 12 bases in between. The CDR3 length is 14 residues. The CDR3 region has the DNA TGTGCCAGCAGTTTAGCGGGTCACCTCTCTGGCTACACCTTC. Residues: CASSLAGHLSGYTF.